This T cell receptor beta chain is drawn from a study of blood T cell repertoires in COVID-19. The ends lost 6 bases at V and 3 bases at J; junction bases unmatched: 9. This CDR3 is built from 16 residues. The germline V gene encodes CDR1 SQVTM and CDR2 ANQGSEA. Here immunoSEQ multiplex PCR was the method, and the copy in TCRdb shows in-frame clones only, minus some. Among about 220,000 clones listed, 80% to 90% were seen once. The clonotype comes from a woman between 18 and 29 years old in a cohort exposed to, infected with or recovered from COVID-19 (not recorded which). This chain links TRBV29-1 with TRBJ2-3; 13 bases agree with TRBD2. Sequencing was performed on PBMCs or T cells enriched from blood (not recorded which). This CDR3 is CSVVGLAGVGTDTQYF. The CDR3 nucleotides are TGCAGCGTAGTAGGACTAGCGGGAGTTGGGACAGATACGCAGTATTTT.